These 14 T cell receptor beta chains originate from one sample sequenced in a study of beta chain features in type 1 diabetes. Expressed TCRB transcripts were sequenced because the entire RNA isolate underwent reverse transcription. Clones were sequenced by immunoSEQ multiplex PCR, and TCRdb holds only the in-frame ones, with some missing. Here the sample spans about 130,000 clones, around a tenth being singletons. Specimen: central memory CD4+ T cells from blood. The source is a man between 18 and 35 years old in good health.

In this sample, this clone turned up a few times. The rearrangement links TRBV29-1 to TRBJ2-3; 11 bases are a match to TRBD2. This CDR3 is 15 amino acids long. Germline CDR1 is SQVTM and CDR2 is ANQGSEA. Germline trimming cut 3 bases from V and 3 bases from J; bases unmatched to any gene: 5. The CDR3 coding sequence is TGCAGCGTTGATATGCTAGCGGGGGGTACAGATACGCAGTATTTT. It codes for CSVDMLAGGTDTQYF.

The J gene is TRBJ2-2, the V gene TRBV4-1; 8 positions agree with TRBD2. Trimming at V came to 4 bases and at J to 4 bases, leaving 8 bases not matched to a gene. This CDR3 has 16 residues. Per germline, CDR1 MGHRA and CDR2 YSYEKL. CDR3: CASSPSRGAGTGELFF. As DNA, the CDR3 is TGCGCCAGCAGCCCATCGCGGGGGGCCGGCACCGGGGAGCTGTTTTTT.

V is TRBV28 and J is TRBJ1-2; TRBD1 matches 7 bases. This CDR3 has 15 amino acids. The trim removed 6 bases at V and 2 bases at J, leaving 9 bases unmatched. Looked up from germline, CDR1 is MDHEN and CDR2 is SYDVKM. CDR3 in DNA: TGTGCCAGCAGCTATCCGGGACAGCCAAACTATGGCTACACCTTC. Translated: CASSYPGQPNYGYTF.

The chain employs TRBV6-1 and TRBJ2-5; no reliable D call. Trimming took off 6 bases at V and 4 bases at J, with 6 bases between the two ends. The CDR3 spans 11 residues. Per germline, CDR1 MNHNS and CDR2 SASEGT. CDR3 bases: TGTGCCAGCAGCTCTTCAGAGACCCAGTACTTC. Translated: CASSSSETQYF.

This clone was recorded once. The chain joins TRBV6-5 to TRBJ1-6; 7 bases match TRBD1. Trimming cost V 7 bases and J 10 bases; bases outside gene matches: 13. The V gene's germline CDR1 is MNHEY and CDR2 SVGAGI. CDR3 size: 15 residues. CDR3 DNA: TGTGCCAGCAAAAACGGCGGACAGGTGGCATCACCCCTCCACTTT. It is translated as CASKNGGQVASPLHF.

This clone was found many times. This chain links TRBV5-1 with TRBJ2-4; weak D call: TRBD1 (6 bases). This CDR3 is 15 amino acids long. CDR1 is SGHRS and CDR2 is YFSETQ in the germline V gene. The ends were cut back, 4 bases at V and 8 bases at J, with 19 bases in the middle. The CDR3 reads CASSLGTPDRDIQYF. CDR3 bases: TGCGCCAGCAGCCTCGGGACACCCGATAGGGACATTCAGTACTTC.

This clone was counted only a few times. The V gene is TRBV2, the J gene TRBJ2-1; 8 bases match TRBD1. Trimming took 0 bases from V and 3 from J; bases not matched to a gene: 4. Germline lookup yields CDR1 SNHLY and CDR2 FYNNEI. This CDR3 region has 16 residues. CDR3 protein: CASSEASGQVYNEQFF. Written as DNA, the CDR3 is TGTGCCAGCAGTGAAGCTTCGGGACAGGTCTACAATGAGCAGTTCTTC.

This clone was seen a few times. This chain uses TRBV5-1 with TRBJ2-1; 7 bases agree with TRBD1. V lost 0 bases, J lost 7 bases, and 1 base stayed unmatched. Germline CDR1 is SGHRS and CDR2 is YFSETQ. CDR3 length equals 13 residues. This chain's CDR3 is CASSLGDRNEQFF. The CDR3 nucleotides read TGCGCCAGCAGCTTGGGGGACAGAAATGAGCAGTTCTTC.

The CDR3 DNA reads as TGTGCCACCCGACGGGGGAACACCGGGGAGCTGTTTTTT. It codes for CATRRGNTGELFF. J is TRBJ2-2 and V is TRBV27; weak D call: TRBD2 (5 bases). The CDR3 contains 13 residues. Germline lookup yields CDR1 MNHEY and CDR2 SMNVEV (reference sequence). Trimming took off 10 bases at V and 1 base at J, with 10 bases between the two ends.

The chain is built from TRBV2 and TRBJ2-5; 7 bases line up with TRBD2. Germline V CDR1 and CDR2: SNHLY, FYNNEI. The CDR3 runs to 13 residues. Trimming removed 4 bases from V and 4 bases from J; junction bases left unmatched: 3. CDR3 loop: CASSGQRGETQYF. CDR3 DNA sequence: TGTGCCAGCAGTGGCCAGCGGGGAGAGACCCAGTACTTC.

There are a few counts of this clone. The J gene is TRBJ1-2, the V gene TRBV11-2; D remains unclear. In germline, CDR1 is SGHAT, CDR2 FQNNGV. With 3 bases removed from V and 8 bases from J, the gap between germline ends came to 13 bases. This CDR3 has 13 amino acids. The CDR3 DNA is TGTGCCAGCAGCTTCTTGCCGGTGTTGGGCTACACCTTC. This codes for CASSFLPVLGYTF.

The genes are TRBV11-2 and TRBJ2-7, with 7 bases lining up with TRBD2. Trimming at V came to 3 bases and at J to 0 bases, leaving 5 bases not matched to a gene. The CDR3 loop spans 15 amino acids. In germline, CDR1 is SGHAT, CDR2 FQNNGV. Here the CDR3 DNA reads TGTGCCAGCAGCTTTCTGGCGGGGGACTCCTACGAGCAGTACTTC. This translates into CASSFLAGDSYEQYF.

There are a few counts of this clone. V is TRBV11-2 and J is TRBJ2-4; possibly TRBD1 for D (6 bases). CDR3 length: 13 residues. CDR1 SGHAT and CDR2 FQNNGV come from the germline V gene. V lost 0 bases to trimming and J lost 16 bases, with 16 bases between them. The DNA for the CDR3 is TGTGCCAGCAGCTTAGATCTGGCAGGGGTTGAATACTTC. Translated: CASSLDLAGVEYF.

J is TRBJ2-5 and V is TRBV4-2; 9 nucleotides line up with TRBD2. J gave up 5 bases and V 8 bases, and 9 bases lay outside the gene matches. Germline-derived CDR1 and CDR2 are LGHNA and YNFKEQ. This CDR3 is 14 amino acids long. As DNA, the CDR3 is TGTGCCAGCCAAGGCGGGGGGGCCAGGGAGACCCAGTACTTC. Protein product: CASQGGGARETQYF.